Reported below is one T cell receptor beta chain. The antigen it recognizes is unknown. One base away there is no much larger clone; base qualities are not given. These data are taken from a study of CD8+ T cells in alopecia areata (dated by TCRdb to 2017 to 2018). With regard to the full study: Treated patients were enrolled in an open-label pilot trial of oral tofacitinib, 5 to 10 mg twice daily, for moderate-to-severe alopecia areata. Tofacitinib was administered for 6 to 18 months, and 6 months of follow-up off drug were then conducted to assess delayed response and recurrence. Disease severity in treated patients was measured with the SALT score, which quantifies the percentage of affected scalp surface area. In both human patients and the C3H/HeJ mouse model, the study applied high-throughput TCRbeta sequencing to look at T cell clonal expansion in alopecia areata. Human TCRbeta sequencing covered scalp tissue and sorted CD4+ and CD8+ peripheral blood T cells from patchy and totalis/universalis alopecia areata patients and healthy controls. Biopsies were taken from tofacitinib-treated patients at baseline and again at 4 and 24 weeks into treatment, and several of those patients also had a later scalp biopsy. Scalp clonality was compared among normal scalp (n=4), patchy alopecia areata scalp (n=8), and alopecia totalis/universalis scalp (n=8). RNA came from the PAXgene miRNA kit for fixed scalp, the miRNeasy kit for PBMCs, and the RNeasy kit for mouse skin. Amplification of TCRbeta CDR3 regions was done by immunoSEQ multiplex PCR using 35 Vbeta forward primers and 13 Jbeta reverse primers. Here is what the overall study found, with its caveats: Resident alphabeta T cells in normal human skin are also sequenced, complicating scalp TCR repertoire analysis, unlike mouse skin dominated by gammadelta T cells. TCR sequences shared between patients were less clear than in mice, possibly partly because of HLA diversity in the patient population. Tofacitinib significantly lowered scalp clonality and the number of expanded CD8+ clones among the top 100 scalp clones. Because the treated cohort was small and had only one nonresponder, larger studies are needed to examine links between baseline CD8+ expansion and response. During tofacitinib treatment, many expanded lesional clones stuck around in both scalp and blood, and this persistence may partly explain why relapse happens after treatment is stopped. Lesional scalp, especially in alopecia totalis/universalis, showed higher clonality and more expanded CD8+ clones than normal scalp, suggesting antigenic drive.

Germline trimming: 7 bases from V, 6 bases from J; junction bases outside gene matches: 16. CDR1 is given as MNHNY and CDR2 as SVGAGI, both from the germline V gene (reference sequence). The CDR3 runs 16 residues from the cysteine to the phenylalanine. The entry retains the CDR3 DNA only, 48 bases that are in frame from base 1. Reading the label with the study, this specimen's treatment or condition is: oral pan-JAK inhibitor, 5-10 mg twice daily. Peripheral blood and lesional scalp punch biopsies were obtained from patients with alopecia areata. PBMCs were separated by density centrifugation and stained for CD3, CD4 and CD8, after which CD4+ and CD8+ T cells were sorted on a FACSAria. Libraries were built with the immunoSEQ multiplex PCR assay. For TCR sequencing, RNA was extracted from every sample and reverse transcribed into cDNA to serve as template. SuperScript III was used to make first-strand cDNA, primed with a 2:1 mix of oligo-dT and random hexamers. Amplification bias was assessed with a synthetic immune receptor repertoire, and residual bias was removed computationally. In the paper's pipeline: Raw reads were preprocessed to remove errors, and CDR3 was defined by IMGT conventions from the conserved cysteine to phenylalanine. Clonality was computed as 1 minus the Shannon entropy, with the entropy normalized by log2 of the number of productive unique TCRs. Whether scalp clones were CD4 or CD8 was inferred by matching scalp TCRbeta sequences against CD4 and CD8 repertoires sorted from blood. This immuneACCESS table, as held by TCRdb, lists in-frame sequences with V and J called but not all clones. Of the missing ones, under half trace to an unresolved V gene in checked studies; the others have no known cause. V and J calls and clone size are as listed in that table; D and trimming were resolved from the DNA. The sample contains 150,000 or so clones, 58% of them found a single time. The ten largest clones capture roughly 16% of the sample.

The sequence was obtained from a human donor with alopecia areata. This chain is built from TRBV6-6 and TRBJ2-3; 7 of the junction bases match TRBD2. The sample was CD4+ T cells sorted from blood, taken between weeks 55 and 65, from a patient treated with tofacitinib. The DNA reads TGTGCCAGCATCAGAACCGGGACTACGCATGGCGATACGCAGTATTTT. It translates as CASIRTGTTHGDTQYF.